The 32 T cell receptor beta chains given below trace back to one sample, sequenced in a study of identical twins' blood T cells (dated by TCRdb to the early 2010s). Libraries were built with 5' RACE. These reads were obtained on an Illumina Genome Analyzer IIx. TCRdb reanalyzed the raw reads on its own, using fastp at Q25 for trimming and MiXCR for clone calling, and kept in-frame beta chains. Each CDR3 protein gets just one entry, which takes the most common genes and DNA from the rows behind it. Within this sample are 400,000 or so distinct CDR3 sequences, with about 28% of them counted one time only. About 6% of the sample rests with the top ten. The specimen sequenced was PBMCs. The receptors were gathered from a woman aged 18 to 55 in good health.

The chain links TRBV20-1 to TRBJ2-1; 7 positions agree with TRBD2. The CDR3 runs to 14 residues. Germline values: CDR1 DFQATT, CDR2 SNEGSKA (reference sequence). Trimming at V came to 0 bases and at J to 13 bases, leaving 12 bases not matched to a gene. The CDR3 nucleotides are TGCAGTGCTAGAGACCCCTCCGGCGGGAGCTTTCAGTTCTTC. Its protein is CSARDPSGGSFQFF.

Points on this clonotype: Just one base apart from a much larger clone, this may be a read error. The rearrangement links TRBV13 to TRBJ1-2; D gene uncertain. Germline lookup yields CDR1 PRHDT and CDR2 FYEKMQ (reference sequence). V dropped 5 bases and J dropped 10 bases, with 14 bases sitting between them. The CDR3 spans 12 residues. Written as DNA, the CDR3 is TGTGCCAGCAGCCCCCGTTTTGGGGACTACACCTTC. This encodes CASSPRFGDYTF.

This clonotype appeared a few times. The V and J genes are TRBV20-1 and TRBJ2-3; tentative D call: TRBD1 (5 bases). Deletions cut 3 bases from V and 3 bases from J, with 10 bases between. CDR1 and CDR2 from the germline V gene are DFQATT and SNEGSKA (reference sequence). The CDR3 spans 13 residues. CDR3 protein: CSASLQGTDTQYF. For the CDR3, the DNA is TGCAGTGCTAGTCTCCAGGGTACAGATACGCAGTATTTT.

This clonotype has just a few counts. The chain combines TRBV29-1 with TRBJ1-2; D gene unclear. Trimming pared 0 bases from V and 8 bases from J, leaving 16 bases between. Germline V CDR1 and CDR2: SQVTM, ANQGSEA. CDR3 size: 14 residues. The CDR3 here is CSVEDASLGKGYTF. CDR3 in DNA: TGCAGCGTTGAAGACGCCTCTCTGGGGAAGGGCTACACCTTC.

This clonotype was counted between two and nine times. The DNA of the CDR3 is TGCAGTGCCACTACAGGGGAACTTACCTACGAGCAGTACTTC. The encoded protein is CSATTGELTYEQYF. The chain carries TRBV20-1 and TRBJ2-7; 7 nucleotides line up with TRBD1. The CDR3 has 14 amino acids. Losses at the gene ends were 6 bases for V and 2 bases for J; bases not matched to a gene: 10. Germline V gene sequence: CDR1 DFQATT, CDR2 SNEGSKA (reference sequence).

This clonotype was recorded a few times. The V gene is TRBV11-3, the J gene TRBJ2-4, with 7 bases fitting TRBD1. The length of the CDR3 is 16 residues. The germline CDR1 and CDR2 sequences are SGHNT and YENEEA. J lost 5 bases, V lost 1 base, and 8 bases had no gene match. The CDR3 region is CASSLATGRGENIQYF. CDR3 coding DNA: TGTGCCAGCAGCTTAGCGACAGGGAGAGGGGAAAACATTCAGTACTTC. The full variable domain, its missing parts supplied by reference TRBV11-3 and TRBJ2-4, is EAGVVQSPRYKIIEKKQPVAFWCNPISGHNTLYWYLQNLGQGPELLIRYENEEAVDDSQLPKDRFSAERLKGVDSTLKIQPAELGDSAVYLCASSLATGRGENIQYFGAGTRLSVL.

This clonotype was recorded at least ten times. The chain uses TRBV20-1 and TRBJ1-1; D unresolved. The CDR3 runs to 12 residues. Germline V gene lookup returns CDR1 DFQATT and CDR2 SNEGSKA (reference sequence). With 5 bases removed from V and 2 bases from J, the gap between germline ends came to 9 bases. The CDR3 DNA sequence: TGCAGTGCTTACCGGCCAAACACTGAAGCTTTCTTT. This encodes CSAYRPNTEAFF.

This CDR3 is CASSSIKRISYEQYF. CDR3 nucleotides: TGTGCCAGCAGCTCAATAAAAAGAATCTCCTACGAGCAGTACTTC. This chain joins TRBV11-2 and TRBJ2-7; D not certain. The CDR3 consists of 15 residues. CDR1 SGHAT and CDR2 FQNNGV come from the germline V gene. The V end lost 4 bases, the J end lost 0 bases, and 13 bases lay between the germline ends.

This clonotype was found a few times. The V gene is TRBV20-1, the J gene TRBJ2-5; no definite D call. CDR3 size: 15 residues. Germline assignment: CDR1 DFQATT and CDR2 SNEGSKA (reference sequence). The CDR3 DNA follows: TGCAGCGCCCTACTCCACTGGGCATCCCAAGAGACCCAGTACTTC. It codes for CSALLHWASQETQYF.

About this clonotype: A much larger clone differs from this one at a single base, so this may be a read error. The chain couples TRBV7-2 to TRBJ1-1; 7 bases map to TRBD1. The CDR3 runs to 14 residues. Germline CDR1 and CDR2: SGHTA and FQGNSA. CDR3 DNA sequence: TGTGTCAGCAGCTTTGGGACAGCGAACACTGAAGCTTTCTTT. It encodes CVSSFGTANTEAFF.

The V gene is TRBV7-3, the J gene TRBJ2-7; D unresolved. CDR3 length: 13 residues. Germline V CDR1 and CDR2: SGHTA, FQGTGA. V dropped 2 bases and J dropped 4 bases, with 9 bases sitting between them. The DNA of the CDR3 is TGTGCCAGCAGCTTATTCTTAGGTTACGAGCAGTACTTC. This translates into CASSLFLGYEQYF.

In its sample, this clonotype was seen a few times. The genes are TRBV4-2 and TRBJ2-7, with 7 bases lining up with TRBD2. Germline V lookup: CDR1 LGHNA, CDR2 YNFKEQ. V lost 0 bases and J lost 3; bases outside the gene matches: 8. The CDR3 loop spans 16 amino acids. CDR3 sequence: CASSQEGTKSFYEQYF. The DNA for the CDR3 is TGTGCCAGCAGCCAAGAGGGGACTAAATCTTTCTACGAGCAGTACTTC.

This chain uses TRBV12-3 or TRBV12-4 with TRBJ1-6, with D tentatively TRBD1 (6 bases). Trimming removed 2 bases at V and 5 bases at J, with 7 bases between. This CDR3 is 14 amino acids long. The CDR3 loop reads CASSLTGHNSPLHF. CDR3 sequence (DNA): TGTGCCAGCAGTTTAACAGGGCATAATTCACCCCTCCACTTT.

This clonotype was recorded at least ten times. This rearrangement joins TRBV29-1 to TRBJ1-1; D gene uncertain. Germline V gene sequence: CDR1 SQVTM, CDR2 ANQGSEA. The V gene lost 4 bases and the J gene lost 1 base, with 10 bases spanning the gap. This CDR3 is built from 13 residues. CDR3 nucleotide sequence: TGCAGCGTTGTCAACAGAGGGAACACTGAAGCTTTCTTT. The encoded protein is CSVVNRGNTEAFF.

In DNA form, the CDR3 reads TGTGCCAGCAGCTTGGGGGCCCTCATAGGCACTGAAGCTTTCTTT. It translates to CASSLGALIGTEAFF. The chain carries TRBV7-2 and TRBJ1-1; possible D gene TRBD1, 6 bases. This CDR3 is built from 15 residues. In germline, CDR1 is SGHTA, CDR2 FQGNSA. Between the trimmed V and J ends, which lost 3 bases and 4 bases, there was a span of 15 bases.

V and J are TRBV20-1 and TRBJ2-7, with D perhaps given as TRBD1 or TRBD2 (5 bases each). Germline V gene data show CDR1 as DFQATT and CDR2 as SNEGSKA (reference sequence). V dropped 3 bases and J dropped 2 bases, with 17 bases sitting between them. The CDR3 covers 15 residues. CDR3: CSARPTGTSAYEQYF. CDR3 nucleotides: TGCAGTGCTAGGCCTACCGGGACCTCAGCCTACGAGCAGTACTTC.

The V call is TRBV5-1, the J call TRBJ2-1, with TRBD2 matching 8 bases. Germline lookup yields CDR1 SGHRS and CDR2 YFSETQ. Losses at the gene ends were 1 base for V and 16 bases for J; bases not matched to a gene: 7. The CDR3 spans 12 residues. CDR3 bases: TGCGCCAGCAGCTTGTCCCGGGGGGGCTCTTTCTTC. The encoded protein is CASSLSRGGSFF.

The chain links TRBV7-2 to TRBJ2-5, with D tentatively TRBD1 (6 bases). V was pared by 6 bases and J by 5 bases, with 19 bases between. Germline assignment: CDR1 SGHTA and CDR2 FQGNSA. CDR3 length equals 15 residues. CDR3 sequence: CASSLQTGGDETQYF. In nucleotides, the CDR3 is TGTGCCAGCAGTCTTCAGACAGGAGGCGATGAGACCCAGTACTTC.

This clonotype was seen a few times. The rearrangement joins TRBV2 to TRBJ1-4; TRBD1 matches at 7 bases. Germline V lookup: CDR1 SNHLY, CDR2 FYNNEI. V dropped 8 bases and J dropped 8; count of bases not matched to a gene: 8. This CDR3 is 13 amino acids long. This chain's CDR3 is CASGRQGEEKLFF. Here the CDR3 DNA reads TGTGCCAGCGGCCGACAGGGAGAAGAAAAACTGTTTTTT.

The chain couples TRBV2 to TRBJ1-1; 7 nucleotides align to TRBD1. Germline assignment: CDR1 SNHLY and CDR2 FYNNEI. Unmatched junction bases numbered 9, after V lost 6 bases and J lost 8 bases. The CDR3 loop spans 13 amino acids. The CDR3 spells CASRPGTAAEAFF. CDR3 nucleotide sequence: TGTGCCAGCAGACCGGGGACAGCCGCCGAAGCTTTCTTT. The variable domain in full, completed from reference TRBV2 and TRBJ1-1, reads EPEVTQTPSHQVTQMGQEVILRCVPISNHLYFYWYRQILGQKVEFLVSFYNNEISEKSEIFDDQFSVERPDGSNFTLKIRSTKLEDSAMYFCASRPGTAAEAFFGQGTRLTVV.

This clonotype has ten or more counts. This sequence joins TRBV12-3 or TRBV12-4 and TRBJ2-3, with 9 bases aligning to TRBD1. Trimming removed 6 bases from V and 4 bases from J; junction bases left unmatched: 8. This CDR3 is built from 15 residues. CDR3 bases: TGTGCCAGCAGGTTATCGGGACAGGGCTCAGATACGCAGTATTTT. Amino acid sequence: CASRLSGQGSDTQYF.

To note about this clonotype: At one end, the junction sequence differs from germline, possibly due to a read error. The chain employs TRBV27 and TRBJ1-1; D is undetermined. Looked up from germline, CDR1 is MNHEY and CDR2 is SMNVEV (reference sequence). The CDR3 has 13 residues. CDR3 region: CDSRRVLNTEAFF. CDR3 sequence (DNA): TGTGACAGCAGAAGGGTCCTGAACACTGAAGCTTTCTTT.

This chain's CDR3 is CSTQRPNTGELFF. CDR3 sequence (DNA): TGTTCGACACAGCGACCAAACACCGGGGAGCTGTTTTTT. This chain connects TRBV18 to TRBJ2-2; D uncertain. The germline gives CDR1 KGHSH, CDR2 LQKENI. This CDR3 spans 13 amino acids.

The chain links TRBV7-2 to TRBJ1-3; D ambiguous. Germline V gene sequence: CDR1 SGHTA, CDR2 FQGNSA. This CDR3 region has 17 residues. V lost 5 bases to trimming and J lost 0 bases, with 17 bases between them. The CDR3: CASSPLYRSYSGNTIYF. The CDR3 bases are TGTGCCAGCAGCCCCCTGTACAGAAGCTACTCTGGAAACACCATATATTTT.

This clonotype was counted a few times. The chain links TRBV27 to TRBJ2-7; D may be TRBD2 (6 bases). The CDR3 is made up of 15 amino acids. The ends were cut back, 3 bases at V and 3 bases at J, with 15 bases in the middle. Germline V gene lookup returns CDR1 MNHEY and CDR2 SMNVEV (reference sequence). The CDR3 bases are TGTGCCAGCAGTTTGGATAGCGGAGATTACTACGAGCAGTACTTC. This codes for CASSLDSGDYYEQYF.

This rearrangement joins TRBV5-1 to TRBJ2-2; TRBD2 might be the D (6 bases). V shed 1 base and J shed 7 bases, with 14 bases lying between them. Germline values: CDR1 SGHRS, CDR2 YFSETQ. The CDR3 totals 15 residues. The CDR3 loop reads CASSLSTSNGGELFF. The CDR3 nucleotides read TGCGCCAGCAGCTTGAGTACTAGCAATGGCGGGGAGCTGTTTTTT. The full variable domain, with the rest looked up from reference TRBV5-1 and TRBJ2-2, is KAGVTQTPRYLIKTRGQQVTLSCSPISGHRSVSWYQQTPGQGLQFLFEYFSETQRNKGNFPGRFSGRQFSNSRSEMNVSTLELGDSALYLCASSLSTSNGGELFFGEGSRLTVL.

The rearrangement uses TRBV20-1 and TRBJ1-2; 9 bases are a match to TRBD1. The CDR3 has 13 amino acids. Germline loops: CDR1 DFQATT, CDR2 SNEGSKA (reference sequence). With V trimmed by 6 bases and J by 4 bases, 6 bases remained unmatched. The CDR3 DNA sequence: TGCAGTGCGCCGGGACAGGGCTTCTATGGCTACACCTTC. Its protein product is CSAPGQGFYGYTF.

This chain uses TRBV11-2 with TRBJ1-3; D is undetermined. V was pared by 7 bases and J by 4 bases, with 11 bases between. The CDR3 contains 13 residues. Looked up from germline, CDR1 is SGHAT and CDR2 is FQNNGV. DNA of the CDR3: TGTGCCAGCAAGAGTGGCGGAGGAAACACCATATATTTT. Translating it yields CASKSGGGNTIYF.

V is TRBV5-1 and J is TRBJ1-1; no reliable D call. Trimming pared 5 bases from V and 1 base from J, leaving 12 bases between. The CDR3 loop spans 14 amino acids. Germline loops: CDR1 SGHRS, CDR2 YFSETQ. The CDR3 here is CASRITEQNTEAFF. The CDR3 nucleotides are TGCGCCAGCAGGATCACAGAACAGAACACTGAAGCTTTCTTT.

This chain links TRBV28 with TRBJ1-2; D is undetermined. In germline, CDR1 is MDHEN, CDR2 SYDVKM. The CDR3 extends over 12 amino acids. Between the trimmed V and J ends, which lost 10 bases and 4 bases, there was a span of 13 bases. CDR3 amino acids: CATATDLYGYTF. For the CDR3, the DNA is TGTGCCACAGCCACAGACCTCTATGGCTACACCTTC.

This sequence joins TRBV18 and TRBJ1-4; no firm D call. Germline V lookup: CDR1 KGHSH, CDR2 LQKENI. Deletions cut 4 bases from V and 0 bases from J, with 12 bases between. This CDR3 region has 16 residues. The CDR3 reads CASSLVDGSTNEKLFF. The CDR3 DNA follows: TGTGCCAGCTCACTAGTTGACGGCTCAACTAATGAAAAACTGTTTTTT.

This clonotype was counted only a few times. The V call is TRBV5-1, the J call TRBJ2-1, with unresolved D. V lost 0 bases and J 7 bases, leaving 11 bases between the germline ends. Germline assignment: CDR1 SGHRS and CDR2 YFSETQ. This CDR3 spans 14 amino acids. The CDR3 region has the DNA TGCGCCAGCAGCTTGGGGCTAACAAGGAATGAGCAGTTCTTC. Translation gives CASSLGLTRNEQFF.